The entry below describes one T cell receptor (beta chain). What this receptor recognizes is not known. No base-level quality is on record; no much larger clone is a single base apart. These data are taken from a study of blood T cells in healthy people across ages (dated by TCRdb to between 2014 and 2017). At the level of the whole study: In model experiments, template switching captured roughly one uniquely barcoded TCR beta cDNA molecule for every two T cells. To avoid experimental bias, donors of different ages were spread randomly across the sequencing lanes. For two donors (one aged 18 to 30 and one aged 80 or older), the study analyzed two additional independent replicas of 1 million unique cDNA reads from the same blood draw. The donors were split into four age groups: young (average around 15 years), middle-aged (roughly 42), aged (more than 60) and long-lived (under 85). Using deep sequencing normalized with unique cDNA molecular identifiers, the study measured how TCR beta repertoire diversity changes with age. Results the study describes overall, beyond this receptor: Compared with the aged group, more naive CD4+ T cells, fewer expanded clones and increased TCR diversity were shown by the long-lived group, suggesting age selection. Observed TCR beta diversity per million T cells fell roughly linearly with age, and a significant reduction was already apparent by age around 40. Estimates of total diversity based on one million sequenced T cells were considered lower bounds and underestimates. Observed TCR beta diversity correlated strongly with the percentage of naive T cells measured by flow cytometry. The CMV infection status of donors was not known, potentially confounding age-related changes in expanded clonotypes. Bulk unsorted PBMC profiling prevented conclusive comparison of naive and antigen-experienced compartments.

Libraries were constructed by 5' RACE. Sequencing used an Illumina HiSeq 2500. A second about 6 to 11 cycle PCR used a sample-barcoded 5' primer and a J-beta primer mix. Each TCR beta cDNA molecule received a unique molecular identifier from a template-switch 5' adaptor carrying 12 random nucleotides. At least 2.5 million CDR3-containing paired-end reads were obtained from each sample. The Mint cDNA synthesis kit, primed by a TRBC-specific oligonucleotide, was used to synthesize first-strand cDNA from all RNA. Following uracil-DNA glycosylase treatment, all cDNA underwent a first 18-cycle PCR with the universal primers M1SS and BC2_uni_R. The original pipeline was this. Each sample was normalized by randomly selecting 1 million high-quality reads, each carrying a distinct molecular identifier. Instead of being binned into consensus sequences, reads that shared molecular identifiers were thrown out. MiTCR, with a Q25 quality threshold and the strictest error-elimination algorithm, was used for CDR3 identification, clonotype clustering and error correction. Lower-bound total TCR beta diversity was estimated with a nonparametric unseen species model using Euler transformation. TCRdb reprocessing: public reads trimmed at Q25 with fastp, clones called with MiXCR, in-frame beta chains kept. Each entry is one CDR3 protein sequence, shown with its most common DNA and genes. TCRdb, not the original authors, processed these V and J calls. The sample table records 1.5 million to 2 million distinct CDR3 sequences; over 25% of these occur just once. The top ten constitute about 8% of the sample.

The CDR3 starts with the cysteine, ends with the phenylalanine, and has 15 residues. The CDR3 DNA has 45 bases and is translated from base 1. CDR1 GTSNPN and CDR2 SVGIG are derived from the germline V gene (reference sequence). V drops 2 bases and J drops 0 bases, leaving 11 bases in between. Systemically healthy Caucasian individuals from Russia, 39 in total and aged about 6 to 90 years, were included as donors. Each donor gave ten milliliters of peripheral blood, drawn into EDTA-treated Vacutainer tubes. Ficoll-Paque density-gradient centrifugation was used to isolate PBMCs, with at least 6 million per sample. Trizol reagent was used to extract total RNA from the PBMCs, yielding at least 6 micrograms per sample. Naive CD45RAhigh/CD27high T cell percentages were measured by flow cytometry on a PBMC aliquot from every donor.

The V gene is TRBV30 and the J gene is TRBJ2-1; the best D guess is TRBD1, with 6 bases matching. The receptor's source is a young woman in good health. The sample was blood. The bases read TGTGCCTGGAGTAGGGGGTCAAGCTCCTACAATGAGCAGTTCTTC. Its translation reads: CAWSRGSSSYNEQFF.